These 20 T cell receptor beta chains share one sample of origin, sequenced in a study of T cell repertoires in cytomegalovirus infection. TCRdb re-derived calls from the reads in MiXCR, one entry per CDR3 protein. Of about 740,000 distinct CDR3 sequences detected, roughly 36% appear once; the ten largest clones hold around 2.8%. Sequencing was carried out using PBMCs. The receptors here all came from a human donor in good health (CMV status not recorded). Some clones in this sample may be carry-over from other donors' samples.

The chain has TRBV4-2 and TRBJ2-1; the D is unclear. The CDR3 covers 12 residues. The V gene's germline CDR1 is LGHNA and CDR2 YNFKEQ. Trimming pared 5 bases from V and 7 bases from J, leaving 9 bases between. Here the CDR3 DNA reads TGTGCCAGCAGCTACGGAGATAATGAGCAGTTCTTC. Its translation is CASSYGDNEQFF.

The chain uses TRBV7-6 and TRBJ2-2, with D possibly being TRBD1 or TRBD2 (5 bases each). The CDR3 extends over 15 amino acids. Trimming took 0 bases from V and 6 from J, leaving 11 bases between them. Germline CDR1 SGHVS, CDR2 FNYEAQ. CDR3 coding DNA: TGTGCCAGCAGCTTAGCGCGTGGGGGATCCGGGGAGCTGTTTTTT. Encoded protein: CASSLARGGSGELFF.

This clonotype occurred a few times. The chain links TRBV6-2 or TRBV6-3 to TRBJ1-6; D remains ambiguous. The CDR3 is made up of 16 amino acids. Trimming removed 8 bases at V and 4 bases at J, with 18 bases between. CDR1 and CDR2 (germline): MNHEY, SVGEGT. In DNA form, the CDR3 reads TGTGCCAGCGAGGGCGGCTCCGCTAGGTATAATTCACCCCTCCACTTT. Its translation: CASEGGSARYNSPLHF.

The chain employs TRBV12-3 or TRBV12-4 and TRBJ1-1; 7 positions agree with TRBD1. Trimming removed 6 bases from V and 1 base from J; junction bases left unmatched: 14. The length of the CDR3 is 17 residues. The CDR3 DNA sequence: TGTGCCAGCAGAGGTGGTCCAGGGGGATCCAGGAACACTGAAGCTTTCTTT. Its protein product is CASRGGPGGSRNTEAFF.

CDR3 protein: CATSDLDLGRSTDTQYF. Here the CDR3 DNA reads TGTGCCACCAGTGATTTAGACTTGGGCAGGAGCACAGATACGCAGTATTTT. The chain joins TRBV24-1 to TRBJ2-3; D not certain. This CDR3 has 17 amino acids. The germline V gene has CDR1 KGHDR and CDR2 SFDVKD. V was cut by 1 base and J by 0 bases, with 13 bases left in between.

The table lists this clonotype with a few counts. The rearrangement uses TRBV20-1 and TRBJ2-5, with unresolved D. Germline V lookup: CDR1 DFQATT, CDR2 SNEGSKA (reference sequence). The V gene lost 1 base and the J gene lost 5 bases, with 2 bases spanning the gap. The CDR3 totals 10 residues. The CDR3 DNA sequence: TGCAGTGCTAGAGTGGAGACCCAGTACTTC. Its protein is CSARVETQYF.

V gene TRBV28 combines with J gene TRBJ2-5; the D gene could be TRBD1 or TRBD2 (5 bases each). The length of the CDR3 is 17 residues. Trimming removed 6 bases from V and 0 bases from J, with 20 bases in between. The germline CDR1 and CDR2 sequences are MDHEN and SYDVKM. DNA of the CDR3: TGTGCCAGCAGCCTGGTGGGGGTCTCACCGTACCAAGAGACCCAGTACTTC. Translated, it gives CASSLVGVSPYQETQYF.

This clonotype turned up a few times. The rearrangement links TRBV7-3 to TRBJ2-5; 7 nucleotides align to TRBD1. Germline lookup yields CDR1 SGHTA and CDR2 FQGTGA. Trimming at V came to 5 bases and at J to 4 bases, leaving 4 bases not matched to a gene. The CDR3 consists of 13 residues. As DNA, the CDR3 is TGTGCCAGCAGCACCAGACAGGGAGAGACCCAGTACTTC. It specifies CASSTRQGETQYF.

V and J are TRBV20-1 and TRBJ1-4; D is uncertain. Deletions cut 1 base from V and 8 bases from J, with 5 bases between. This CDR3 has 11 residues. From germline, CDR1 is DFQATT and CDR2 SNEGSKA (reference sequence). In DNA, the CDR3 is TGCAGTGCTAGAGCAGGAGAAAAACTGTTTTTT. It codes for CSARAGEKLFF.

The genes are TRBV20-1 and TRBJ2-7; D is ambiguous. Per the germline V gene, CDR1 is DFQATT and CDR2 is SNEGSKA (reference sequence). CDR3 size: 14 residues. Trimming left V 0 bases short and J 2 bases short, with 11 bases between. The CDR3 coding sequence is TGCAGTGCTAGAGATAGTGGGCCACCCTACGAGCAGTACTTC. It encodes CSARDSGPPYEQYF.

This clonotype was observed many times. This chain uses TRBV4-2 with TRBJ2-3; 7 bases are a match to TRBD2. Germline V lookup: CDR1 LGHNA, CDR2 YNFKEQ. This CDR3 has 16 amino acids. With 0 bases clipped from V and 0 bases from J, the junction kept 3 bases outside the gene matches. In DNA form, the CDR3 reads TGTGCCAGCAGCCAAGATACGGGGGGAAGCACAGATACGCAGTATTTT. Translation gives CASSQDTGGSTDTQYF.

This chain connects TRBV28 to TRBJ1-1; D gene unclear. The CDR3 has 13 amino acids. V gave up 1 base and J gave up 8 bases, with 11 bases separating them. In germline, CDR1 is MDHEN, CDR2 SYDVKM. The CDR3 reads CASSLSALYEAFF. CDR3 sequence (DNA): TGTGCCAGCAGTTTATCGGCACTCTACGAAGCTTTCTTT.

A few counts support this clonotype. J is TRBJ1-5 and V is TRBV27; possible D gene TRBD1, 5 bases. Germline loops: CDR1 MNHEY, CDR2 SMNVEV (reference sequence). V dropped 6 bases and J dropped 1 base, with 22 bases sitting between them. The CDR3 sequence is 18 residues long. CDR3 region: CASSYRPQVGLSNQPQHF. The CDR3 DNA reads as TGTGCCAGCAGCTACCGCCCACAGGTGGGATTGAGCAATCAGCCCCAGCATTTT.

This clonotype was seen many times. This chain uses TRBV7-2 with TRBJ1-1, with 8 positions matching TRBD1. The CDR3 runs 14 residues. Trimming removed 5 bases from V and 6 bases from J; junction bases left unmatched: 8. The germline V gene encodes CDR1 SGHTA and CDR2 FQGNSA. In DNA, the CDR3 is TGTGCCAGCAGCCCTAGAACAGGGGGGGCTGAAGCTTTCTTT. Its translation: CASSPRTGGAEAFF.

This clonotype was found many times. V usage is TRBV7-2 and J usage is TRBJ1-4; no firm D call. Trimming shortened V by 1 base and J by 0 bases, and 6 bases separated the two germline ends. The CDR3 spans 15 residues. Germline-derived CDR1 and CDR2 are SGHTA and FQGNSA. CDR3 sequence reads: CASSLGAATNEKLFF. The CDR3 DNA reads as TGTGCCAGCAGCTTAGGGGCAGCAACTAATGAAAAACTGTTTTTT.

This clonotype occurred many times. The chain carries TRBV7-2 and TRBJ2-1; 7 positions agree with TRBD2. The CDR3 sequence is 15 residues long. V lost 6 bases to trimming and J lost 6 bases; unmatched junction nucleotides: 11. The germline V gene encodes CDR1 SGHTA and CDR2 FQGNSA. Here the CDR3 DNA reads TGTGCCAGCAGATTAAAAGGTCTAGCGGTCAATGAGCAGTTCTTC. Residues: CASRLKGLAVNEQFF.

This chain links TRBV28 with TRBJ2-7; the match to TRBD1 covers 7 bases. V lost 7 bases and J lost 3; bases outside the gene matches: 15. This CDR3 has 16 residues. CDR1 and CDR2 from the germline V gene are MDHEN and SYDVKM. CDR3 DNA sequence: TGTGCCAGCATTTCTCGAAACAGGGGTCGGGACTACGAGCAGTACTTC. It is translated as CASISRNRGRDYEQYF.

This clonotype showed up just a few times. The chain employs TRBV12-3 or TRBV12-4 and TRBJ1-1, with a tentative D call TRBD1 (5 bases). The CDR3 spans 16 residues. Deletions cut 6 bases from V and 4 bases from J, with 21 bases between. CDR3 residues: CASRIGSGTLSTEAFF. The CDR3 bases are TGTGCCAGCAGAATCGGGTCGGGGACCTTAAGCACTGAAGCTTTCTTT.

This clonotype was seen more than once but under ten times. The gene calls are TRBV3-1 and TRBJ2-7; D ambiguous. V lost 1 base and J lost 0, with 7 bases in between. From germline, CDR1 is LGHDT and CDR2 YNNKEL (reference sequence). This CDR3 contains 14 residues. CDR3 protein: CASSQVDGSYEQYF. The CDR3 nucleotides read TGTGCCAGCAGCCAAGTGGACGGCTCCTACGAGCAGTACTTC.

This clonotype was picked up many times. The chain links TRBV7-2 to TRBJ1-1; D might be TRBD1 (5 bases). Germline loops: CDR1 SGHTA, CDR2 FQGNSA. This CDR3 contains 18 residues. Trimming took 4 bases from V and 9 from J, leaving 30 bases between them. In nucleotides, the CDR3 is TGTGCCAGCAGCTCTCGCGGGCAGGGCCGATGGTCTAGCCGAAAAGCTTTCTTT. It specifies CASSSRGQGRWSSRKAFF.